This T cell receptor (beta chain) was captured in a study of blood T cell repertoires in COVID-19. Generated by immunoSEQ multiplex PCR, the TCRdb table keeps only in-frame clones and is missing some. The data hold about 280,000 clones, with just under 90% observed a single time. All enrollees were about 18 to 100 years old and from some 24 US areas. With 0 bases removed from V and 6 bases from J, the gap between germline ends came to 6 bases. Germline V gene lookup returns CDR1 MNHEY and CDR2 SVGAGI. The CDR3 runs to 12 residues. This clonotype was sampled from a woman aged 55-69 years who had recovered from COVID-19. Sequencing was carried out using PBMCs or T cells enriched from blood (not recorded which). V gene TRBV6-5 combines with J gene TRBJ2-7; D remains unclear. For the CDR3, the DNA is TGTGCCAGCAGTTACTCGCCAGGCGAGCAGTACTTC. Its translation is CASSYSPGEQYF.